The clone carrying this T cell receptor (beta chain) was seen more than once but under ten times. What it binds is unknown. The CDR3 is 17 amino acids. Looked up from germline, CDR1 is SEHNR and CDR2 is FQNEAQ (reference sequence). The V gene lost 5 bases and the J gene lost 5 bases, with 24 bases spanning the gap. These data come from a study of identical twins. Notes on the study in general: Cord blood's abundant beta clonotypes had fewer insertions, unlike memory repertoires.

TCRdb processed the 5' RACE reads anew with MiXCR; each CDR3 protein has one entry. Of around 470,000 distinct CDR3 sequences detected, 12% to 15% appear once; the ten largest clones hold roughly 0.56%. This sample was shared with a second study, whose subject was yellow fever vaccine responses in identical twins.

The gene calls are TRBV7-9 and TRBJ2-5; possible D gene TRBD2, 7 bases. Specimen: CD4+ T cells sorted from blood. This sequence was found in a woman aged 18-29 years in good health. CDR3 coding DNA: TGTGCCAGCAGCCTAGTCGGGGGGCGCAGCAAGAAGGAGACCCAGTACTTC. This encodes CASSLVGGRSKKETQYF.